These T cell receptor beta chains were read from a single sample in a study of T cell responses to AZD1222 COVID-19 vaccine. Assay used: immunoSEQ multiplex PCR; TCRdb lists only in-frame clones, some missing. Of more than 95,000 clones in the sample, approximately 90% were seen once. Sequenced here: peripheral blood, sampled on day 0 of AZD1222 vaccination. These receptors all stem from an adult in good health. Each CDR3 is given with its conserved first and last residue. D genes are given only for firm matches. Size tells how often a clone was seen (once, few, many) or the class of an expanded clone, and some rows leave it out.

CDR3aa: CSASQQGGDTEAFF
CDR3nt: TGCAGTGCTAGTCAACAGGGGGGGGACACTGAAGCTTTCTTT
v_gene: TRBV20-1
abundance: .
d_gene: TRBD1
len: 14
j_gene: TRBJ1-1

CDR3aa: CAISDPGLEGVFGELFF
CDR3nt: TGTGCCATCAGTGACCCCGGACTGGAAGGAGTCTTCGGGGAGCTGTTTTTT
v_gene: TRBV10-3
abundance: .
d_gene: .
len: 17
j_gene: TRBJ2-2

CDR3aa: CASSELGREEQYF
CDR3nt: TGTGCCAGCAGTGAATTAGGTCGTGAGGAGCAGTACTTC
v_gene: TRBV25-1
abundance: .
d_gene: .
len: 13
j_gene: TRBJ2-7

CDR3aa: CATSDLARDSIHNEQFF
CDR3nt: TGTGCCACCAGTGATTTGGCCCGGGACAGCATACACAATGAGCAGTTCTTC
v_gene: TRBV24-1
abundance: .
d_gene: TRBD1
len: 17
j_gene: TRBJ2-1

CDR3aa: CASSPGGGAYGYTF
CDR3nt: TGTGCCAGCAGCCCGGGGGGGGGTGCCTATGGCTACACCTTC
v_gene: TRBV28
abundance: .
d_gene: .
len: 14
j_gene: TRBJ1-2

CDR3aa: CASRPPRVHGSGNEQFF
CDR3nt: TGTGCCAGCAGACCCCCCCGGGTACACGGATCTGGCAATGAGCAGTTCTTC
v_gene: TRBV2
abundance: .
d_gene: .
len: 17
j_gene: TRBJ2-1

CDR3aa: CASSPRGGASYNEQFF
CDR3nt: TGTGCCAGCAGTCCAAGGGGGGGGGCATCCTACAATGAGCAGTTCTTC
v_gene: TRBV28
abundance: .
d_gene: .
len: 16
j_gene: TRBJ2-1

CDR3aa: CASSFGGAGTEAFF
CDR3nt: TGTGCCAGCAGCTTTGGGGGCGCGGGCACTGAAGCTTTCTTT
v_gene: TRBV7-8
abundance: .
d_gene: .
len: 14
j_gene: TRBJ1-1

CDR3aa: CAWSRELNTEAFF
CDR3nt: TGTGCCTGGAGTAGGGAGCTGAACACTGAAGCTTTCTTT
v_gene: TRBV30
abundance: .
d_gene: .
len: 13
j_gene: TRBJ1-1

CDR3aa: CASSPRTGSSYEQYF
CDR3nt: TGTGCCAGCTCACCACGGACAGGGAGCTCCTACGAGCAGTACTTC
v_gene: TRBV18
abundance: .
d_gene: TRBD1
len: 15
j_gene: TRBJ2-7

CDR3aa: CASGAGSYEQYF
CDR3nt: TGTGCCAGCGGTGCCGGGTCCTACGAGCAGTACTTC
v_gene: TRBV5-6
abundance: .
d_gene: .
len: 12
j_gene: TRBJ2-7

CDR3aa: CASSYSKGFQPQHF
CDR3nt: TGTGCCAGCAGTTACTCGAAAGGGTTTCAGCCCCAGCATTTT
v_gene: TRBV6-5
abundance: .
d_gene: .
len: 14
j_gene: TRBJ1-5

CDR3aa: CASSPDGYEQYF
CDR3nt: TGTGCCAGCAGTCCTGACGGCTACGAGCAGTACTTC
v_gene: TRBV16
abundance: .
d_gene: .
len: 12
j_gene: TRBJ2-7

CDR3aa: CASRPFADSNQPQHF
CDR3nt: TGTGCCAGCAGACCCTTTGCGGATAGCAATCAGCCCCAGCATTTT
v_gene: TRBV6-5
abundance: .
d_gene: .
len: 15
j_gene: TRBJ1-5

CDR3aa: CASSAETRGKNEQFF
CDR3nt: TGTGCCAGCAGCGCAGAGACCCGGGGTAAAAATGAGCAGTTCTTC
v_gene: TRBV7-9
abundance: .
d_gene: .
len: 15
j_gene: TRBJ2-1

CDR3aa: CAISEGSGGRSEQFF
CDR3nt: TGTGCCATCAGTGAGGGGAGCGGGGGGCGGTCTGAGCAGTTCTTC
v_gene: TRBV10-3
abundance: .
d_gene: TRBD2
len: 15
j_gene: TRBJ2-1

CDR3aa: CASLTGVLMNTEAFF
CDR3nt: TGTGCCAGCCTTACAGGGGTTCTCATGAACACTGAAGCTTTCTTT
v_gene: TRBV28
abundance: few
d_gene: TRBD1
len: 15
j_gene: TRBJ1-1

CDR3aa: CASSGTSGGAYPYNEQFF
CDR3nt: TGTGCCAGCAGTGGTACTAGCGGGGGGGCTTACCCCTACAATGAGCAGTTCTTC
v_gene: TRBV6-2/TRBV6-3
abundance: once
d_gene: TRBD2
len: 18
j_gene: TRBJ2-1

CDR3aa: CATSVGTTVQYF
CDR3nt: TGTGCCACCAGTGTCGGAACGACGGTGCAGTACTTC
v_gene: TRBV24-1
abundance: .
d_gene: .
len: 12
j_gene: TRBJ2-7

CDR3aa: CASSYGETQYF
CDR3nt: TGTGCCAGCAGTTACGGGGAGACCCAGTACTTC
v_gene: TRBV2
abundance: .
d_gene: .
len: 11
j_gene: TRBJ2-5

CDR3aa: CASSYGRGANVLTF
CDR3nt: TGTGCCAGCAGTTACGGGAGGGGGGCCAACGTCCTGACTTTC
v_gene: TRBV6-2/TRBV6-3
abundance: .
d_gene: .
len: 14
j_gene: TRBJ2-6

CDR3aa: CASSQEILALGGGYNEQFF
CDR3nt: TGTGCCAGCAGCCAAGAAATCCTCGCCTTGGGCGGGGGCTACAATGAGCAGTTCTTC
v_gene: TRBV4-2
abundance: .
d_gene: TRBD2
len: 19
j_gene: TRBJ2-1

CDR3aa: CASSVGQGRYYEQYF
CDR3nt: TGTGCCAGCAGCGTAGGGCAGGGAAGGTACTACGAGCAGTACTTC
v_gene: TRBV9
abundance: .
d_gene: .
len: 15
j_gene: TRBJ2-7

CDR3aa: CASSLTGTLDEQYF
CDR3nt: TGCGCCAGCAGCTTGACAGGGACTTTAGACGAGCAGTACTTC
v_gene: TRBV5-1
abundance: .
d_gene: .
len: 14
j_gene: TRBJ2-7

CDR3aa: CASSTVAGGSYEQYF
CDR3nt: TGTGCCAGTAGTACCGTAGCGGGAGGGTCTTACGAGCAGTACTTC
v_gene: TRBV19
abundance: .
d_gene: TRBD2
len: 15
j_gene: TRBJ2-7

CDR3aa: CASSIISTGEGLRNQPQHF
CDR3nt: TGTGCCAGTAGTATAATTAGCACAGGGGAAGGGTTGCGCAATCAGCCCCAGCATTTT
v_gene: TRBV19
abundance: .
d_gene: TRBD1
len: 19
j_gene: TRBJ1-5

CDR3aa: CASSSVGTGGYEQYF
CDR3nt: TGTGCCAGTAGTTCGGTAGGGACAGGGGGCTACGAGCAGTACTTC
v_gene: TRBV19
abundance: .
d_gene: TRBD1
len: 15
j_gene: TRBJ2-7

CDR3aa: CASSYKDRFNEKLFF
CDR3nt: TGTGCCAGCAGTTACAAGGACAGGTTCAATGAAAAACTGTTTTTT
v_gene: TRBV6-5
abundance: .
d_gene: TRBD1
len: 15
j_gene: TRBJ1-4

CDR3aa: CAISESEAGGYTF
CDR3nt: TGTGCCATCAGTGAGTCAGAAGCGGGTGGCTACACCTTC
v_gene: TRBV10-3
abundance: .
d_gene: .
len: 13
j_gene: TRBJ1-2

CDR3aa: CASTPPGGSHYEQYF
CDR3nt: TGTGCCAGCACCCCCCCCGGAGGGAGCCACTACGAGCAGTACTTC
v_gene: TRBV28
abundance: .
d_gene: .
len: 15
j_gene: TRBJ2-7

CDR3aa: CASTRTGNSPLHF
CDR3nt: TGTGCCAGCACCAGGACAGGGAATTCACCCCTCCACTTT
v_gene: TRBV12-3/TRBV12-4
abundance: .
d_gene: TRBD1
len: 13
j_gene: TRBJ1-6

CDR3aa: CASSLLAGVTDTQYF
CDR3nt: TGTGCCAGCAGTCTTCTAGCGGGGGTCACAGATACGCAGTATTTT
v_gene: TRBV14
abundance: once
d_gene: TRBD2
len: 15
j_gene: TRBJ2-3

CDR3aa: CASSTSSSTDTQYF
CDR3nt: TGTGCCAGCAGCACGTCTAGTAGCACAGATACGCAGTATTTT
v_gene: TRBV5-5
abundance: .
d_gene: .
len: 14
j_gene: TRBJ2-3

CDR3aa: CASSPRGREAYEQYF
CDR3nt: TGTGCCAGCAGTCCCCGGGGGAGGGAGGCTTACGAGCAGTACTTC
v_gene: TRBV28
abundance: few
d_gene: TRBD2
len: 15
j_gene: TRBJ2-7

CDR3aa: CASSPLMYTGELFF
CDR3nt: TGTGCCAGCTCACCACTCATGTACACCGGGGAGCTGTTTTTT
v_gene: TRBV18
abundance: once
d_gene: .
len: 14
j_gene: TRBJ2-2

CDR3aa: CASSLWGGGGVNQPQHF
CDR3nt: TGTGCCAGCAGTTTATGGGGGGGAGGAGGGGTCAATCAGCCCCAGCATTTT
v_gene: TRBV27
abundance: once
d_gene: .
len: 17
j_gene: TRBJ1-5

CDR3aa: CASHAAGTEAFF
CDR3nt: TGTGCCAGCCATGCGGCAGGCACTGAAGCTTTCTTT
v_gene: TRBV28
abundance: once
d_gene: .
len: 12
j_gene: TRBJ1-1

CDR3aa: CASSPRWDEQYF
CDR3nt: TGTGCCAGCTCACCCCGGTGGGACGAGCAGTACTTC
v_gene: TRBV18
abundance: .
d_gene: .
len: 12
j_gene: TRBJ2-7

CDR3aa: CASSLAYGGQSNTEAFF
CDR3nt: TGTGCCAGCAGCTTAGCTTACGGTGGACAGAGCAACACTGAAGCTTTCTTT
v_gene: TRBV7-2
abundance: .
d_gene: .
len: 17
j_gene: TRBJ1-1

CDR3aa: CASKGSGANVLTF
CDR3nt: TGTGCCAGCAAGGGCTCTGGGGCCAACGTCCTGACTTTC
v_gene: TRBV7-3
abundance: few
d_gene: .
len: 13
j_gene: TRBJ2-6

CDR3aa: CASSIQGGTEAFF
CDR3nt: TGCGCCAGCAGCATACAGGGGGGCACTGAAGCTTTCTTT
v_gene: TRBV5-1
abundance: .
d_gene: TRBD1
len: 13
j_gene: TRBJ1-1

CDR3aa: CATSDSKDSYQPQHF
CDR3nt: TGTGCCACCAGTGATTCAAAAGACAGTTATCAGCCCCAGCATTTT
v_gene: TRBV24-1
abundance: .
d_gene: .
len: 15
j_gene: TRBJ1-5

CDR3aa: CASSKSGRLYEQYF
CDR3nt: TGTGCCAGCAGCAAGTCGGGACGGCTCTACGAGCAGTACTTC
v_gene: TRBV21-1
abundance: .
d_gene: .
len: 14
j_gene: TRBJ2-7

CDR3aa: CASSPKTEPAVYGYTF
CDR3nt: TGTGCCAGCAGCCCAAAGACAGAACCCGCGGTCTATGGCTACACCTTC
v_gene: TRBV5-6
abundance: .
d_gene: .
len: 16
j_gene: TRBJ1-2

CDR3aa: CASSTGATTNEKLFF
CDR3nt: TGTGCCAGTAGTACGGGTGCAACAACTAATGAAAAACTGTTTTTT
v_gene: TRBV19
abundance: .
d_gene: .
len: 15
j_gene: TRBJ1-4

CDR3aa: CASSPPGSTYNEQFF
CDR3nt: TGTGCCAGCTCACCACCGGGGAGCACCTACAATGAGCAGTTCTTC
v_gene: TRBV18
abundance: few
d_gene: .
len: 15
j_gene: TRBJ2-1

CDR3aa: CASSLLATNEKLFF
CDR3nt: TGCGCCAGCAGCCTCCTTGCAACTAATGAAAAACTGTTTTTT
v_gene: TRBV5-1
abundance: .
d_gene: .
len: 14
j_gene: TRBJ1-4

CDR3aa: CASRRTGWYNEQFF
CDR3nt: TGTGCCAGTAGGAGGACAGGGTGGTACAATGAGCAGTTCTTC
v_gene: TRBV19
abundance: .
d_gene: TRBD1
len: 14
j_gene: TRBJ2-1

CDR3aa: CATSSEEGASNQPQHF
CDR3nt: TGTGCCACCAGCAGTGAGGAGGGGGCGAGCAATCAGCCCCAGCATTTT
v_gene: TRBV15
abundance: .
d_gene: TRBD1
len: 16
j_gene: TRBJ1-5

CDR3aa: CASSQQRQEVYEQYF
CDR3nt: TGCGCCAGCAGTCAACAAAGACAGGAGGTCTACGAGCAGTACTTC
v_gene: TRBV23-1
abundance: .
d_gene: .
len: 15
j_gene: TRBJ2-7

CDR3aa: CASSLDSHSNQPQHF
CDR3nt: TGTGCCAGCAGCTTAGACAGCCATAGCAATCAGCCCCAGCATTTT
v_gene: TRBV7-9
abundance: .
d_gene: .
len: 15
j_gene: TRBJ1-5

CDR3aa: CASGSTGRTYGYTF
CDR3nt: TGTGCTAGTGGTTCCACAGGGCGAACCTATGGCTACACCTTC
v_gene: TRBV12-5
abundance: once
d_gene: .
len: 14
j_gene: TRBJ1-2

CDR3aa: CASSSREDIQYF
CDR3nt: TGTGCCAGCAGCTCCCGGGAGGACATTCAGTACTTC
v_gene: TRBV5-4
abundance: .
d_gene: TRBD2
len: 12
j_gene: TRBJ2-4

CDR3aa: CASSLEAGGDTGELFF
CDR3nt: TGCGCCAGCAGCTTGGAGGCGGGAGGGGACACCGGGGAGCTGTTTTTT
v_gene: TRBV5-1
abundance: .
d_gene: TRBD2
len: 16
j_gene: TRBJ2-2

CDR3aa: CASVRTGPNEKLFF
CDR3nt: TGTGCCAGTGTTCGGACAGGGCCTAATGAAAAACTGTTTTTT
v_gene: TRBV19
abundance: .
d_gene: TRBD1
len: 14
j_gene: TRBJ1-4

CDR3aa: CASSAGLSTSYEQFF
CDR3nt: TGTGCCAGCAGCGCCGGACTGTCAACCAGCTATGAGCAGTTCTTC
v_gene: TRBV7-2
abundance: once
d_gene: .
len: 15
j_gene: TRBJ2-1

CDR3aa: CASSDGTASGYTF
CDR3nt: TGTGCCAGCAGTGACGGGACAGCCTCTGGCTACACCTTC
v_gene: TRBV25-1
abundance: .
d_gene: TRBD1
len: 13
j_gene: TRBJ1-2

CDR3aa: CASSKSGVSAGELFF
CDR3nt: TGTGCCAGCAGCAAATCCGGGGTGAGTGCCGGGGAGCTGTTTTTT
v_gene: TRBV21-1
abundance: .
d_gene: .
len: 15
j_gene: TRBJ2-2

CDR3aa: CSVVKGTSGIGEQYF
CDR3nt: TGCAGCGTTGTAAAAGGGACTAGCGGGATAGGGGAGCAGTACTTC
v_gene: TRBV29-1
abundance: .
d_gene: TRBD2
len: 15
j_gene: TRBJ2-7